What follows are 13 T cell receptor beta chains derived from one specimen sequenced in a study of T cell clonotyping in hematopoietic cell transplantation. Clones were read by immunoSEQ multiplex PCR, and TCRdb kept only the in-frame ones, dropping some. In the table there are roughly 28,000 clones, approximately 94% of which are singletons. Time point specified: recipient sample about 28 days before transplant, after cytoreduction. Sequencing was performed on peripheral blood mononuclear cells, taken before stem cell transplant. These receptor sequences come from a man between 45 and 60 years old with acute myeloid leukemia. Some clones in this sample may be carry-over from other donors' samples.

CDR3 sequence reads: CASSLRGRRETQYF. CDR3 nucleotide sequence: TGTGCCAGCAGCTTACGGGGGCGGAGAGAGACCCAGTACTTC. The V gene is TRBV7-9, the J gene TRBJ2-5; D tentatively fits TRBD1 or TRBD2 (6 bases each). The ends were cut back, 2 bases at V and 4 bases at J, with 11 bases in the middle. Germline-derived CDR1 and CDR2 are SEHNR and FQNEAQ (reference sequence). The CDR3 runs 14 residues.

The CDR3 is CASSLSPGGDLGYTF. The CDR3 nucleotides read TGTGCCAGCAGTTTATCCCCAGGGGGCGATCTAGGCTACACCTTC. This chain connects TRBV27 to TRBJ1-2; 8 bases map to TRBD1. Germline lookup yields CDR1 MNHEY and CDR2 SMNVEV (reference sequence). This CDR3 is built from 15 residues. With 0 bases clipped from V and 8 bases from J, the junction kept 8 bases outside the gene matches.

J is TRBJ2-2 and V is TRBV10-1; D is ambiguous. V dropped 4 bases and J dropped 4 bases, with 4 bases sitting between them. The CDR3 runs 12 residues. Germline CDR1 reads WNHNN; CDR2 reads SYGVQD (reference sequence). The CDR3 is CASSAGTGELFF. The DNA of the CDR3 is TGCGCCAGCAGTGCCGGCACCGGGGAGCTGTTTTTT.

The chain uses TRBV7-9 and TRBJ1-6; D call uncertain. The germline CDR1 and CDR2 sequences are SEHNR and FQNEAQ (reference sequence). V was cut by 2 bases and J by 6 bases, with 11 bases left in between. The CDR3 is made up of 15 amino acids. CDR3 sequence reads: CASSLNPQANSPLHF. In nucleotides, the CDR3 is TGTGCCAGCAGCTTAAATCCCCAGGCTAATTCACCCCTCCACTTT.

The chain couples TRBV5-5 to TRBJ2-3; D is uncertain. The V and J ends lost 1 base and 3 bases respectively, with 12 bases between them. The CDR3 covers 15 residues. Germline values: CDR1 SGHKS, CDR2 YYEKEE (reference sequence). CDR3 region: CASSLNYPRTDTQYF. The CDR3 region has the DNA TGTGCCAGCAGCTTGAACTACCCAAGAACAGATACGCAGTATTTT.

DNA of the CDR3: TGTGCCAGCAGTGACTCGAGGGTAGGCGGTGAAAAACTGTTTTTT. As protein: CASSDSRVGGEKLFF. This sequence joins TRBV6-4 and TRBJ1-4; unclear D gene. The ends were cut back, 0 bases at V and 7 bases at J, with 12 bases in the middle. Germline loops: CDR1 MRHNA, CDR2 SNTAGT. The CDR3 totals 15 residues.

This clone was seen once. The chain couples TRBV6-5 to TRBJ2-7; 10 bases agree with TRBD2. CDR1 MNHEY and CDR2 SVGAGI come from the germline V gene. With V trimmed by 0 bases and J by 3 bases, 5 bases remained unmatched. The CDR3 has 16 residues. The CDR3 here is CASSYSRLAGYYEQYF. Written as DNA, the CDR3 is TGTGCCAGCAGTTACTCCCGACTAGCGGGCTACTACGAGCAGTACTTC.

J is TRBJ2-2 and V is TRBV7-9; unclear D gene. The length of the CDR3 is 14 residues. V lost 6 bases and J 1 base, leaving 9 bases between the germline ends. CDR1 and CDR2 from the germline V gene are SEHNR and FQNEAQ (reference sequence). The CDR3 nucleotides read TGTGCCAGCAGTGTACTTAGGAACACCGGGGAGCTGTTTTTT. Translating gives CASSVLRNTGELFF.

The chain is built from TRBV4-3 and TRBJ2-3; TRBD2 agrees at 9 bases. J was trimmed by 6 bases and V by 3 bases; bases with no gene match: 10. The V gene's germline CDR1 is LGHNA and CDR2 YSLEER. CDR3 length: 16 residues. Here the CDR3 DNA reads TGCGCCAGCAGCCAGGGGGTAGCGGGGGCCCCGGATACGCAGTATTTT. Amino acid sequence: CASSQGVAGAPDTQYF.

V gene TRBV11-2 combines with J gene TRBJ2-6; D is perhaps TRBD1 (6 bases). In germline, CDR1 is SGHAT, CDR2 FQNNGV. The V and J ends lost 5 bases and 0 bases respectively, with 17 bases between them. This CDR3 is built from 18 residues. The CDR3 coding sequence is TGTGCCAGCAGCACATACAGGGCGGACAGCTCTGGGGCCAACGTCCTGACTTTC. It codes for CASSTYRADSSGANVLTF.

The V call is TRBV4-1, the J call TRBJ1-2; D is undetermined. Germline V gives CDR1 MGHRA, CDR2 YSYEKL. Trimming stripped 0 bases from V and 4 bases from J, with 6 bases between. CDR3 length equals 13 residues. CDR3 nucleotides: TGCGCCAGCAGCCAAGACCCGGGCTATGGCTACACCTTC. It specifies CASSQDPGYGYTF.

The chain carries TRBV28 and TRBJ2-5; 8 nucleotides line up with TRBD1. Germline lookup yields CDR1 MDHEN and CDR2 SYDVKM. The CDR3 has 15 residues. V was pared by 6 bases and J by 2 bases, with 8 bases of the junction left unmatched. This CDR3 reads CASSLTGGGQETQYF. In DNA, the CDR3 is TGTGCCAGCAGCCTAACAGGGGGTGGTCAAGAGACCCAGTACTTC.

The chain combines TRBV27 with TRBJ2-2; weak D call: TRBD1 (6 bases). Trimming stripped 3 bases from V and 1 base from J, with 12 bases between. The length of the CDR3 is 16 residues. Germline values: CDR1 MNHEY, CDR2 SMNVEV (reference sequence). The CDR3 region has the DNA TGTGCCAGCAGTTTCCCCGGGACAATGAACACCGGGGAGCTGTTTTTT. Translated, it gives CASSFPGTMNTGELFF.